The present entry profiles one TCR beta chain with its context. Its target is unknown. PCR employed 60 Vbeta and 13 Jbeta primers. The data were produced by immunoSEQ multiplex PCR, yet TCRdb's version contains in-frame clones alone and is incomplete. The sample records roughly 150,000 clones, approximately 84% being singletons. The data were obtained in a study of cytomegalovirus exposure and HLA in healthy donors. Overall study results and limits: Earlier findings revealed that most TCR beta V segments proved productive either about 87% or about 30% of the time. Immune exposure information comprised only CMV serostatus.

The germline V gene encodes CDR1 MNHEY and CDR2 SMNVEV (reference sequence). The CDR3 is 14 residues long. The V end lost 5 bases, the J end lost 8 bases, and 13 bases lay between the germline ends. The TCR was taken from a woman between 18 and 29 years old in good health and CMV-seronegative. The rearrangement joins TRBV27 to TRBJ1-6; D may be TRBD1 (6 bases). Material for sequencing was PBMCs. The CDR3 protein is CASSGTGLDSPLHF. Written as DNA, the CDR3 is TGTGCCAGCAGTGGTACAGGGTTGGATTCACCCCTCCACTTT.